This record concerns one TCR beta chain sequence. What it binds is unknown. An end of the junction differs from the germline gene, which may be a read error. Other DNA sequences in the same sample also yield this CDR3. The data were taken from a study of vaccination effects on CD4 cells after COVID-19. Before sequencing took place, the ViraFEST assay used viral peptide pools to expand antigen-specific CD4+ T cells. Cultured cells yielded isolated CD4+ T cells after 10 to 11 days. According to the study, vaccine recipients showed no prior SARS-CoV-2 infection and negative nucleocapsid antibodies. Half-medium changes using IL-2 medium occurred on days 3 and 7. The table came from immunoSEQ multiplex PCR; TCRdb's copy has only in-frame clones and leaves some out. The sample contains 28,000 or so clones, 72% of which appear only once. Germline V CDR1 and CDR2: SGHRS, YFSETQ. The CDR3 totals 14 residues.

This rearrangement joins TRBV5-1 to TRBJ2-7, with 7 bases matching TRBD1. This TCR was sampled from a human donor who received a COVID-19 vaccine. The source material was CD4+ T cells from PBMCs cultured with SARS-CoV-2 spike peptides, sampled before COVID-19 vaccination. The CDR3 DNA reads as TGCGCCAGTAGCTTCACAGGGGTTACGATAGAGCAGTACTTC. Translated, it gives CASSFTGVTIEQYF.